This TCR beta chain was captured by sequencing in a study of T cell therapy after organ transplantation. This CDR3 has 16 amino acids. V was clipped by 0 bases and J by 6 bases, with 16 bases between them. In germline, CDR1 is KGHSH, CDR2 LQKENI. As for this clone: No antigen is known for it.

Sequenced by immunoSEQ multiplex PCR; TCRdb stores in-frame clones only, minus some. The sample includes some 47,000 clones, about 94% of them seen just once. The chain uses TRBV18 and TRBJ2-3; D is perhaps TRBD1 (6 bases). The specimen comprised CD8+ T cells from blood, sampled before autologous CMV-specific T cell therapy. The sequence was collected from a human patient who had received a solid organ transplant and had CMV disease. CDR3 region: CASSPPKGVGWDTQYF. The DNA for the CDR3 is TGTGCCAGCTCACCACCCAAGGGGGTAGGTTGGGATACGCAGTATTTT.